This TCR beta chain was observed in a study of control samples from healthy donors and cancer patients. Trimming took 4 bases from V and 9 from J, leaving 23 bases between them. Looked up from germline, CDR1 is SGHKS and CDR2 is YYEKEE (reference sequence). The CDR3 extends over 16 amino acids. Libraries were prepared by immunoSEQ multiplex PCR; TCRdb keeps only in-frame clonotypes and omits some of them. The sample yields about 220,000 clones, 90% to 95% seen once. This clonotype was obtained from a man aged 45-65 years in good health. The chain links TRBV5-5 to TRBJ1-5, with D unclear. Sequenced sample: blood. In nucleotides, the CDR3 is TGTGCCAGCAGCCCACGTACCGGAGACGACGGTCGGCCCCAGCATTTT. It codes for CASSPRTGDDGRPQHF.